One and the same sample provided the 2 T cell receptor beta chains below, sequenced in a study of blood T cell repertoires in COVID-19 (dated by TCRdb to about 2020). The library was built by means of the immunoSEQ multiplex PCR assay. TCRdb carries this immuneACCESS record with in-frame sequences only. Its versions omit some clonotypes, under half of them owing to an unresolved V gene in the studies checked, with the rest unexplained. The sample profile shows 65,000 to 75,000 clones; roughly 83% of them were found once. Of the sample, around two fifths falls within the top ten clones. The sample comprised peripheral blood. These TCRs come from an elderly man with acute or convalescent COVID-19.

The CDR3 DNA is TGTGCCAGCAGTTCCCTAGCGGCTGACTACGAGCAGTACTTC. It codes for CASSSLAADYEQYF. J is TRBJ2-7 and V is TRBV5-6, with TRBD2 matching 7 bases. This CDR3 comprises 14 residues. CDR1 and CDR2 (germline): SGHDT, YYEEEE. The J segment lost 3 bases and the V segment lost 5 bases, leaving 8 bases of the junction unmatched. The variable domain in full, with the rest retrieved from reference TRBV5-6 and TRBJ2-7, is DAGVTQSPTHLIKTRGQQVTLRCSPKSGHDTVSWYQQALGQGPQFIFQYYEEEERQRGNFPDRFSGHQFPNYSSELNVNALLLGDSALYLCASSSLAADYEQYFGPGTRLTVT.

The chain uses TRBV18 and TRBJ2-7; 8 bases fit TRBD1. V trimming: 6 bases; J trimming: 3 bases; junction bases outside the gene matches: 10. CDR3 length: 15 residues. Germline CDR1 reads KGHSH; CDR2 reads LQKENI. CDR3 sequence (DNA): TGTGCCAGCTCCCTTGGACAGGGCAAAGACTACGAGCAGTACTTC. Protein: CASSLGQGKDYEQYF.